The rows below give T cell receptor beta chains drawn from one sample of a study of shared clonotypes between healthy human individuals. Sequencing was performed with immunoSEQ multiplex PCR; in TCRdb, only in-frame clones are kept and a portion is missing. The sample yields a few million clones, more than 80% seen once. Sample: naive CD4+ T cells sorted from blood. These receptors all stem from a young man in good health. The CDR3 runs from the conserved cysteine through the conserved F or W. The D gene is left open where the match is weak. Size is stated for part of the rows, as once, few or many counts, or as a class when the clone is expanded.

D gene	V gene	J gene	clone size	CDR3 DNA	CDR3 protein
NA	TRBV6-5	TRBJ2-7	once	TGTGCCAGCAGTTACTCGCACCGCTACGAGCAGTACTTC	CASSYSHRYEQYF
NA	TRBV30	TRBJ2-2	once	TGTGCCTGGAGCGGGACAAAGAACACCGGGGAGCTGTTTTTT	CAWSGTKNTGELFF
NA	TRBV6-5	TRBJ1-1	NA	TGTGCCAGCAGCCGACTAGGGGTACAATTAGCAGCTTTCTTT	CASSRLGVQLAAFF
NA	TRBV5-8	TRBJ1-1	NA	TGTGCCAGCAGCTTGGGGAGCACTGAAGCTTTCTTT	CASSLGSTEAFF
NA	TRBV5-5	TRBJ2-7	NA	TGTGCCAGCAGCTCCAAGTACCCAGGTGGGTCCTACGAGCAGTACTTC	CASSSKYPGGSYEQYF
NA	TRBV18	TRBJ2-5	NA	TGTGCCAGCTCAGCCCTTGATAGGGAGTCCCAGTACTTC	CASSALDRESQYF
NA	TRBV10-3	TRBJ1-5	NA	TGTGCCATCAGTGAGTCGGGCGGGGACAATCAGCCCCAGCATTTT	CAISESGGDNQPQHF
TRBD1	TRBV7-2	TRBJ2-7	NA	TGTGCCAGCAGCTTTACAGGGGGAAAGCAGTACTTC	CASSFTGGKQYF
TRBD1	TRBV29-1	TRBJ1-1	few	TGCAGCGCTCTCCTGAGGACAGGGATCGAAGCTTTCTTT	CSALLRTGIEAFF
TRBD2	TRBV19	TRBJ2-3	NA	TGTGCCAGTAGTACCGGACTAGCGGGAGTGAGCACAGATACGCAGTATTTT	CASSTGLAGVSTDTQYF
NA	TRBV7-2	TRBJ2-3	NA	TGTGCCAGCAGCCCCGTCCTTAGGGGTGGCACAGATACGCAGTATTTT	CASSPVLRGGTDTQYF
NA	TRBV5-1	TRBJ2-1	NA	TGCGCCAGCAGCCCCCGACCGACAGGAGATGCCTACAATGAGCAGTTCTTC	CASSPRPTGDAYNEQFF
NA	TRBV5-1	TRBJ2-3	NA	TGCGCCAGCAGCACCGGGGGGCTCGGAGATACGCAGTATTTT	CASSTGGLGDTQYF
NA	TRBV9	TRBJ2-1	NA	TGTGCCAGCAGCGACCCCAGGGTGGGGAACAATGAGCAGTTCTTC	CASSDPRVGNNEQFF
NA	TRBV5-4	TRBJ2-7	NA	TGTGCCAGCAGCTTGGGAGGGGCGACGTACGAGCAGTACTTC	CASSLGGATYEQYF
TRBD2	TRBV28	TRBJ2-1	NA	TGTGCCAGCAGTCGAACTCGACTAGCGGGGGGGCTGAATGAGCAGTTCTTC	CASSRTRLAGGLNEQFF
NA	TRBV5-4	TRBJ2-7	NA	TGTGCCAGCAGCTTTGCCAGGGAGGCCTACGAGCAGTACTTC	CASSFAREAYEQYF
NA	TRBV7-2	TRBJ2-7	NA	TGTGCCAGCAGCCCAGGGGCGGGGTACGAGCAGTACTTC	CASSPGAGYEQYF
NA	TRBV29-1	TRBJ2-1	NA	TGCAGCGTTGAAGGTCAGGCGTCGAATGAGCAGTTCTTC	CSVEGQASNEQFF
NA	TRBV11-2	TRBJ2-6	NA	TGTGCCAGCAGCTTAGGCCAGACTGGGGCCAACGTCCTGACTTTC	CASSLGQTGANVLTF
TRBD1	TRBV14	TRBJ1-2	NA	TGTGCCAGCAGTCCTGACAGGGGTATGGGTGGCTACACCTTC	CASSPDRGMGGYTF
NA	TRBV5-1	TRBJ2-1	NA	TGCGCCAGCAGCTTGGGGCAGGGAGCCTACAATGAGCAGTTCTTC	CASSLGQGAYNEQFF
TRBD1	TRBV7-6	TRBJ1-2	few	TGTGCCAGCAGTCAGGGGGAGGGCTATGGCTACACCTTC	CASSQGEGYGYTF
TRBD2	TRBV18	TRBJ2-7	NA	TGTGCCAGCTCACCTGAGACAGCGGGGCGCCAGCAGTACTTC	CASSPETAGRQQYF
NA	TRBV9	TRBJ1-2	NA	TGTGCCAGCAGCGTAGGAACACATGGCTACACCTTC	CASSVGTHGYTF
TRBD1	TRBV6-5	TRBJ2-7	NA	TGTGCCAGCAGTTACTCGGGACAGGGGGCGTTCTACGAGCAGTACTTC	CASSYSGQGAFYEQYF
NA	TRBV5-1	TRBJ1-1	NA	TGCGCCAGCAGCTTCGTGGAAAACACTGAAGCTTTCTTT	CASSFVENTEAFF
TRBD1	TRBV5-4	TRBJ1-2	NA	TGTGCCAGCAGCTCCCGTGACAGGGGCTATGGCTACACCTTC	CASSSRDRGYGYTF
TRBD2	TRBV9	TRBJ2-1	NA	TGTGCCAGCAGCGTAAACGTGGGGGGGAATGAGCAGTTCTTC	CASSVNVGGNEQFF
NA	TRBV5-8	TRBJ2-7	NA	TGTGCCAGCAGCTGCCGGGCTACTGCGTACGAGCAGTACTTC	CASSCRATAYEQYF
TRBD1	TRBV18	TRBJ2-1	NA	TGTGCCAGCTCACGGGACAGCTACAATGAGCAGTTCTTC	CASSRDSYNEQFF
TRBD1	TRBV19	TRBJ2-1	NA	TGTGCCAGTAGTATCGGGACAGGGTTTGAGCAGTTCTTC	CASSIGTGFEQFF
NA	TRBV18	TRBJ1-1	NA	TGTGCCAGCTCACCACCGAAGACAGGCACTGAAGCTTTCTTT	CASSPPKTGTEAFF
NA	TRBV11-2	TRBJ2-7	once	TGTGCCAGCAGCTTTGACGGGAGCTCCTACGAGCAGTACTTC	CASSFDGSSYEQYF
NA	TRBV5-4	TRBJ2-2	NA	TGTGCCAGCAGCTTGGACCGGCGGACCGGGGAGCTGTTTTTT	CASSLDRRTGELFF
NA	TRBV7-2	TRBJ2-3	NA	TGTGCCAGCAGCTTAGGGGCCCCTGGCGGGACAGATACGCAGTATTTT	CASSLGAPGGTDTQYF
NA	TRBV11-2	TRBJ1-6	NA	TGTGCCAGCAGCCCTCAAGGATACTCACCCCTCCACTTT	CASSPQGYSPLHF
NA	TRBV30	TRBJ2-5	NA	TGTGCCTGGAGTAGCAGAAGGGGAGAGACCCAGTACTTC	CAWSSRRGETQYF
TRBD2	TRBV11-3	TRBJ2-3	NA	TGTGCCAGCAGCTCCCGACTAGCGGGGGGCGTTGATACGCAGTATTTT	CASSSRLAGGVDTQYF